This record looks at one T cell receptor (beta chain) sequence and its context. The data stem from a study of cytomegalovirus exposure and HLA in healthy donors. PCR involved 60 Vbeta and 13 Jbeta primers. Profiled with immunoSEQ multiplex PCR; TCRdb holds only in-frame clones, not every one. The sample includes over 150,000 clones, roughly 80% of them seen just once. This TCR came from a male donor in good health and CMV-seronegative. Sequencing was carried out using PBMCs.

CDR3 in amino acids: CASSPTGGWELFF. DNA of the CDR3: TGTGCCAGCAGCCCGACAGGGGGGTGGGAGCTGTTTTTT. The J gene is TRBJ2-2, the V gene TRBV7-7; 9 bases align to TRBD1. The length of the CDR3 is 13 residues. Looked up from germline, CDR1 is SSHAT and CDR2 is FNYEAQ (reference sequence). The ends lost 5 bases at V and 9 bases at J; junction bases unmatched: 4.